This TCR beta chain is drawn from a study of T cells in localized non-small cell lung cancer. CDR1 and CDR2 from the germline V gene are SQVTM and ANQGSEA. The CDR3 contains 15 residues. Unmatched junction bases numbered 7, after V lost 6 bases and J lost 3 bases. Profiling relied on immunoSEQ multiplex PCR, and the TCRdb table lists in-frame clones only, not all of them. Here the sample spans tens of thousands of clones, 85% to 90% being singletons. Study-level findings and limits: Median around 56 top-100 tumor clones were shared with paired adjacent lung. Maximal T cell clonality occurred in uninvolved adjacent lung, with tumor ranking below it.

Points on this clone: Its antigen is currently unknown.

This material consisted of peripheral blood, taken before any cancer treatment. This chain joins TRBV29-1 and TRBJ1-4, with 10 positions matching TRBD1. The receptor was isolated from a woman aged 35-75 years with stage I squamous cell lung carcinoma. This chain's CDR3 is CSVTSGQGANEKLFF. CDR3 sequence (DNA): TGCAGCGTGACATCCGGACAGGGGGCTAATGAAAAACTGTTTTTT.